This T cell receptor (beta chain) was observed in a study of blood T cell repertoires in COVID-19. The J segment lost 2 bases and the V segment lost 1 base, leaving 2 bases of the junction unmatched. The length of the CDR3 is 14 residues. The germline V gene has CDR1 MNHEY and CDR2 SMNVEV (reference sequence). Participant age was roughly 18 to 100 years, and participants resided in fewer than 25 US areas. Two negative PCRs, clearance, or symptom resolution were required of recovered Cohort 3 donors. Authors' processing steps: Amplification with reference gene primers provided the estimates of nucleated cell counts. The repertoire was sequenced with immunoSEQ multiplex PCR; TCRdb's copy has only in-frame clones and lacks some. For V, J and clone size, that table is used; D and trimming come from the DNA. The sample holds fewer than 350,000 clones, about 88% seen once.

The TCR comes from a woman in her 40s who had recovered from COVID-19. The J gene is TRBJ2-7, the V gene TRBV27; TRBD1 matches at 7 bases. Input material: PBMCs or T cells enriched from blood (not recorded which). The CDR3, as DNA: TGTGCCAGCAGTTTATTGGACAGGCCCTACGAGCAGTACTTC. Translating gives CASSLLDRPYEQYF.